This entry concerns a single TCR beta chain. This specimen comes from a study of blood T cell repertoires in COVID-19. About the research overall: Both acute and convalescent COVID-19 samples were obtained from the United States, Italy and Spain. Sources were T cells, B-cell-depleted T cells, or PBMCs; the material itself was cDNA or gDNA.

V lost 3 bases, J lost 9 bases, and 9 bases lay in between. The V gene's germline CDR1 is SGHAT and CDR2 FQNNGV. This CDR3 spans 13 amino acids. Assignment of participants to cohorts was predicated upon participant-reported clinical history. Symptom resolution, clearance, or two negative PCRs marked donors in Cohort 3 as recovered. Method: immunoSEQ multiplex PCR; TCRdb's copy keeps in-frame clones and lacks some. The sample includes about 380,000 clones, 88% of them seen just once. The sequenced sample was PBMCs or T cells enriched from blood (not recorded which). The V call is TRBV11-2, the J call TRBJ1-6; unclear D gene. The sequence derives from a woman aged 18-29 years who had recovered from COVID-19. CDR3 nucleotide sequence: TGTGCCAGCAGCTTTGAGGCTCTTTCACCCCTCCACTTT. This encodes CASSFEALSPLHF.